Each of the 2 T cell receptor beta chains below was sequenced from the same sample in a study of cytomegalovirus exposure and HLA in healthy donors. The PCR used 60 Vbeta and 13 Jbeta primers. Data came from immunoSEQ multiplex PCR; TCRdb stores just in-frame clones and leaves some out. The data show about 79,000 clones, and the top ten clones hold roughly 5.1%. Sequenced sample: PBMCs. The receptor source for this set is a man between 25 and 39 years old in good health and CMV-seronegative.

The rearrangement uses TRBV6-5 and TRBJ1-2, with 8 bases that match TRBD1. The ends lost 6 bases at V and 0 bases at J; junction bases unmatched: 6. The CDR3 loop spans 15 amino acids. CDR1 MNHEY and CDR2 SVGAGI come from the germline V gene. The CDR3 DNA sequence: TGTGCCAGCAGCCGACAGGGGAGAGCTAACTATGGCTACACCTTC. Translating gives CASSRQGRANYGYTF.

The J gene is TRBJ2-2, the V gene TRBV18; D might be TRBD2 (6 bases). The CDR3 totals 14 residues. The germline V gene has CDR1 KGHSH and CDR2 LQKENI. V was trimmed by 6 bases and J by 5 bases, leaving 13 bases between them. The CDR3 coding sequence is TGTGCCAGCTCGTCAATAGCGGCTACCGGGGAGCTGTTTTTT. As protein: CASSSIAATGELFF.